This entry describes one T cell receptor beta chain. Germline CDR1 reads SGHRS; CDR2 reads YFSETQ. The V gene lost 0 bases and the J gene lost 4 bases, with 11 bases spanning the gap. The CDR3 is 14 residues long. The sample originates from a study of blood T cell repertoires in COVID-19. Enrolled through a virtual design, the participants were between roughly 18 and 100 years of age and came from under 30 US areas. Categorization into cohorts depended on clinical history that participants reported. Sequencing used immunoSEQ multiplex PCR; TCRdb keeps in-frame clones, though not all of them. The profile covers around 160,000 clones, with roughly 88% appearing a single time and roughly 13% taken by the ten largest.

The material sequenced was PBMCs or T cells enriched from blood (not recorded which). The chain joins TRBV5-1 to TRBJ2-7; D ambiguous. This clonotype originated in a woman aged 55-69 years who had recovered from COVID-19. The CDR3 DNA is TGCGCCAGCAGCTTGGCCCAAGTTCGGTACGAGCAGTACTTC. Amino acid sequence: CASSLAQVRYEQYF.